The entry that follows covers one T cell receptor beta chain sequence. The protocol was immunoSEQ multiplex PCR, while the TCRdb copy is restricted to in-frame clones and leaves out a portion. The table includes about a million clones, approximately 70% detected once. This entry belongs to a study of shared clonotypes between healthy human individuals. The sequenced sample was memory CD4+ T cells sorted from blood. Noted subset: CD45RA-negative fraction. The receptor was isolated from a man between 18 and 29 years old in good health.

CDR3 sequence reads: CASLGGQYNSPLHF. DNA for the CDR3: TGTGCCAGCCTTGGGGGACAGTATAATTCACCCCTCCACTTT. The chain links TRBV6-1 to TRBJ1-6, with 7 bases identical to TRBD1. Per germline, CDR1 MNHNS and CDR2 SASEGT. The trim removed 8 bases at V and 4 bases at J, leaving 5 bases unmatched. The length of the CDR3 is 14 residues.